The 10 T cell receptor beta chains presented below share a single source sample, sequenced in a study of T-cell reconstitution after alpha-beta-depleted transplantation in children. Unique molecular identifiers were incorporated into the prepared TCRbeta library. TCRdb independently ran MiXCR on the PCR reads; one entry per CDR3 protein. The data show about 610,000 distinct CDR3 sequences, over 9.5% seen once. The sequences come from PBMCs from the stem cell graft donor, collected from the stem cell graft. These TCRs come from a human donor who donated a stem cell graft to a child with acute myeloid leukemia.

In its sample, this clonotype was seen a few times. The chain employs TRBV12-3 or TRBV12-4 and TRBJ2-7, with D possibly being TRBD1 (5 bases). Trimming shortened V by 9 bases and J by 1 base, and 13 bases separated the two germline ends. This CDR3 region has 13 residues. CDR3: CASAQDTSYEQYF. Here the CDR3 DNA reads TGTGCCAGTGCCCAGGACACTTCCTACGAGCAGTACTTC.

This clonotype was seen at least ten times. This rearrangement joins TRBV12-3 or TRBV12-4 to TRBJ1-5; possibly TRBD1 for D (6 bases). Trimming removed 3 bases at V and 4 bases at J, with 13 bases between. The CDR3 runs 15 residues. The CDR3 loop is CASSLQQGSNQPQHF. CDR3 sequence (DNA): TGTGCCAGCAGTTTGCAACAGGGCTCGAATCAGCCCCAGCATTTT.

The J gene is TRBJ2-1, the V gene TRBV29-1, with TRBD1 matching over 9 bases. This CDR3 spans 14 amino acids. V dropped 8 bases and J dropped 6; count of bases not matched to a gene: 11. Germline V gives CDR1 SQVTM, CDR2 ANQGSEA. In DNA, the CDR3 is TGCAGCCTCCTCCGGGACAGGGCGACCAATGAGCAGTTCTTC. It encodes CSLLRDRATNEQFF.

The V call is TRBV29-1, the J call TRBJ2-7, with 8 bases lining up with TRBD2. The CDR3 consists of 13 residues. CDR1 is SQVTM and CDR2 is ANQGSEA in the germline V gene. V was pared by 6 bases and J by 5 bases, with 9 bases of the junction left unmatched. CDR3 sequence reads: CSVTPGGNNEQYF. In DNA, the CDR3 is TGCAGCGTCACCCCGGGAGGGAACAACGAGCAGTACTTC.

This clonotype was seen more than once but under ten times. CDR3 coding DNA: TGTGCCAGCACCAAGGGGGAGTCCCCCTACGAGCAGTACTTC. This encodes CASTKGESPYEQYF. V and J are TRBV7-9 and TRBJ2-7, with a tentative D call TRBD1 (6 bases). The V end lost 7 bases, the J end lost 2 bases, and 15 bases lay between the germline ends. CDR3 length: 14 residues. Per the germline V gene, CDR1 is SEHNR and CDR2 is FQNEAQ (reference sequence).

This clonotype was seen a few times. The gene calls are TRBV12-3 or TRBV12-4 and TRBJ2-1, with 7 bases aligning to TRBD2. The CDR3 is 14 amino acids. V gave up 6 bases and J gave up 9 bases; unmatched junction bases: 11. The CDR3 DNA sequence: TGTGCCAGCAGACTAGCCGGGAGGATAGGTGAGCAGTTCTTC. This gives the protein CASRLAGRIGEQFF.

V and J are TRBV20-1 and TRBJ2-3; D perhaps matches TRBD2 (5 bases). The germline V gene has CDR1 DFQATT and CDR2 SNEGSKA (reference sequence). This CDR3 is built from 14 residues. The V end lost 3 bases, the J end lost 1 base, and 11 bases lay between the germline ends. CDR3 nucleotides: TGCAGTGCTAGCCCTAGCCGGGGCACAGATACGCAGTATTTT. Protein product: CSASPSRGTDTQYF.

This clonotype was seen at least ten times. This chain links TRBV5-1 with TRBJ2-1; D might be TRBD1 (5 bases). Between the trimmed V and J ends, which lost 4 bases and 10 bases, there was a span of 12 bases. CDR3 length: 12 amino acids. In germline, CDR1 is SGHRS, CDR2 YFSETQ. The CDR3 nucleotides read TGCGCCAGCAGCCCAGGGAAACCCGAGCAGTTCTTC. It translates to CASSPGKPEQFF.

The V gene is TRBV24-1, the J gene TRBJ2-7, with D unresolved. Germline V CDR1 and CDR2: KGHDR, SFDVKD. The CDR3 consists of 15 residues. The V and J ends lost 2 bases and 0 bases respectively, with 10 bases between them. Here the CDR3 reads CATSDSARSSYEQYF. As DNA, the CDR3 is TGTGCCACCAGTGATTCGGCTCGGAGCTCCTACGAGCAGTACTTC.

V gene TRBV7-9 combines with J gene TRBJ1-4; D may be TRBD1 (6 bases). The ends were cut back, 6 bases at V and 5 bases at J, with 16 bases in the middle. Germline CDR1 SEHNR, CDR2 FQNEAQ (reference sequence). The CDR3 length is 15 residues. CDR3 in amino acids: CASRKTGTPNEKLFF. The CDR3 coding sequence is TGTGCCAGCAGGAAAACCGGGACACCGAATGAAAAACTGTTTTTT. Combining the CDR3 with reference TRBV7-9 and TRBJ1-4 gives the whole variable domain DTGVSQNPRHKITKRGQNVTFRCDPISEHNRLYWYRQTLGQGPEFLTYFQNEAQLEKSRLLSDRFSAERPKGSFSTLEIQRTEQGDSAMYLCASRKTGTPNEKLFFGSGTQLSVL.